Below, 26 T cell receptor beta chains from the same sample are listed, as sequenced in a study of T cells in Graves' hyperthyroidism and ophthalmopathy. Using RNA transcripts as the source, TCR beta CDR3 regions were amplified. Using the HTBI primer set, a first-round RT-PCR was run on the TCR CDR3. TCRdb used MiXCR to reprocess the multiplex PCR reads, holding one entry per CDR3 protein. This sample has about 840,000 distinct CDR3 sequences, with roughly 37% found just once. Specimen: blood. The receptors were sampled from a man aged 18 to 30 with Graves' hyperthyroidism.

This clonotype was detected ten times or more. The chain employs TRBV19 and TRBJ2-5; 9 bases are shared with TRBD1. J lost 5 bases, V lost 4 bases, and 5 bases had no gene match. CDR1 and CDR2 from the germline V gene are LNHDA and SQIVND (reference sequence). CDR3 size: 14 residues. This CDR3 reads CASSTTGGRETQYF. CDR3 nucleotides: TGTGCCAGTAGTACTACAGGGGGCCGGGAGACCCAGTACTTC. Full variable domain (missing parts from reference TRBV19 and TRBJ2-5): DGGITQSPKYLFRKEGQNVTLSCEQNLNHDAMYWYRQDPGQGLRLIYYSQIVNDFQKGDIAEGYSVSREKKESFPLTVTSAQKNPTAFYLCASSTTGGRETQYFGPGTRLLVL.

The CDR3 DNA reads as TGTGCCAGCAGCTTTACGCGGGACTCCACCGAACGGACTGAAGCTTTCTTT. Its protein is CASSFTRDSTERTEAFF. The chain joins TRBV9 to TRBJ1-1; possibly TRBD1 for D (5 bases). The CDR3 covers 17 residues. Germline V gene sequence: CDR1 SGDLS, CDR2 YYNGEE. Deletions cut 4 bases from V and 5 bases from J, with 24 bases between.

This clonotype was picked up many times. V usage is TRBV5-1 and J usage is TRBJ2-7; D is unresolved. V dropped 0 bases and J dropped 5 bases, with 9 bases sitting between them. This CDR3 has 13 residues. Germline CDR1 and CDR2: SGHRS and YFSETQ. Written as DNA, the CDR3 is TGCGCCAGCAGCTTGGAGTGGGCAGACGAGCAGTACTTC. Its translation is CASSLEWADEQYF.

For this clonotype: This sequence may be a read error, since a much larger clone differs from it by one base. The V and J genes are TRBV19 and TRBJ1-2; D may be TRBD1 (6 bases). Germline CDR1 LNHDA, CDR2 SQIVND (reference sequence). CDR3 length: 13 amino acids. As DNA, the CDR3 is TGTGCCAGTAGCCATACAGGGACGGATGGCTGCACCTTC. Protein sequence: CASSHTGTDGCTF.

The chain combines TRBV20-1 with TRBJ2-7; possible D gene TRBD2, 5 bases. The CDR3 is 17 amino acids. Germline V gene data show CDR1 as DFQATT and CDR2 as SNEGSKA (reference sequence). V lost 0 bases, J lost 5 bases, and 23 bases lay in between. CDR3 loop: CSAREEETMGMWDEQYF. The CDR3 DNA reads TGCAGTGCTAGAGAGGAGGAGACTATGGGGATGTGGGACGAGCAGTACTTC.

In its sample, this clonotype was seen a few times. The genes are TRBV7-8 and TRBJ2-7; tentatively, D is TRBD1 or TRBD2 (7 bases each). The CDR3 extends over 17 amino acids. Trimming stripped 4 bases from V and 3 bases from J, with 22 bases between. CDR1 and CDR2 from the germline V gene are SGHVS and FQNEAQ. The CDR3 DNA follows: TGTGCCAGCAGCTCTAGGGAGGGCCGGGACAGCATCTACGAGCAGTACTTC. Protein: CASSSREGRDSIYEQYF.

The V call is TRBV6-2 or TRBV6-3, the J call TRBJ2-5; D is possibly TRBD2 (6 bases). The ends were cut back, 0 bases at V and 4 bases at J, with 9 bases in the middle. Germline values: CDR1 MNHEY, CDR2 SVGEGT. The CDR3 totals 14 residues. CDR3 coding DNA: TGTGCCAGCAGTTACTCGGGACTCCCAGAGACCCAGTACTTC. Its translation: CASSYSGLPETQYF.

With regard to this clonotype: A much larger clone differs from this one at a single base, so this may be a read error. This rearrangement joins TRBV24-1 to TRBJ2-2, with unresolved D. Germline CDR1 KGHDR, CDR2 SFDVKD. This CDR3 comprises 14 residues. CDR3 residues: CAISKSENTGELFF. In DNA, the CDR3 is TGTGCCATCAGTAAATCCGAGAACACCGGGGAGCTGTTTTTT.

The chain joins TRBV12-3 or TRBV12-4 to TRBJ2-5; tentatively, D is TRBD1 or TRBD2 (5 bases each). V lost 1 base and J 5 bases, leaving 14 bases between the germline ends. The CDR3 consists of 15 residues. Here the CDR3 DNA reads TGTGCCAGCAGTTTAGAGACAGCTAGGAGGGAGACCCAGTACTTC. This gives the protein CASSLETARRETQYF.

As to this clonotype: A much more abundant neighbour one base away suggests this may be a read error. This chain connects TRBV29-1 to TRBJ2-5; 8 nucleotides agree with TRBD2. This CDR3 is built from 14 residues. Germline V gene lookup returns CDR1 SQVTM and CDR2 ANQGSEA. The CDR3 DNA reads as TGCAGCGGGTCTAACGGGAGGGCGCAAGAGATCCAGTACTTC. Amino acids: CSGSNGRAQEIQYF. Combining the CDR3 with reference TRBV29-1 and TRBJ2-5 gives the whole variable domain SAVISQKPSRDICQRGTSLTIQCQVDSQVTMMFWYRQQPGQSLTLIATANQGSEATYESGFVIDKFPISRPNLTFSTLTVSNMSPEDSSIYLCSGSNGRAQEIQYFGPGTRLLVL.

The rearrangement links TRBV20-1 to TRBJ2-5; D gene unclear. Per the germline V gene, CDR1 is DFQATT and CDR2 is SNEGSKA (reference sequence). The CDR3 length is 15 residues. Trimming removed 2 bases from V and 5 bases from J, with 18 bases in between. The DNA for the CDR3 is TGCAGTGCTAGAATTGGAGACGCCCTCGCGGAGACCCAGTACTTC. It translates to CSARIGDALAETQYF.

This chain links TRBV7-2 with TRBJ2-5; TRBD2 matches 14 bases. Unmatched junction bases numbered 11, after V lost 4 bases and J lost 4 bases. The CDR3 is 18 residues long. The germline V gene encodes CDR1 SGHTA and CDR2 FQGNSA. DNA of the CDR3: TGTGCCAGCAGCTGGGGGGGACTAGCGGGGGAGTACATAGAGACCCAGTACTTC. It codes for CASSWGGLAGEYIETQYF.

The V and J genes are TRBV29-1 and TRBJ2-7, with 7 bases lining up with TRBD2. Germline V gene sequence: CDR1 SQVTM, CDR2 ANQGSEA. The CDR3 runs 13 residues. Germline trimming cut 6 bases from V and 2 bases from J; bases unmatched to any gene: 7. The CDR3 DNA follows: TGCAGCGTCCAAGAGACTAGCCCCTACGAGCAGTACTTC. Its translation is CSVQETSPYEQYF.

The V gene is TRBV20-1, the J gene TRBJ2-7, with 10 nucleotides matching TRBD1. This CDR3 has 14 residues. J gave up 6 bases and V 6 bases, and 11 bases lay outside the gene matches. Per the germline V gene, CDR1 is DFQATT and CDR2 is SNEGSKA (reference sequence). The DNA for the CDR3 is TGCAGTGCCCTAAGACAGGGGGCATCGGGCGAGCAGTACTTC. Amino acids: CSALRQGASGEQYF.

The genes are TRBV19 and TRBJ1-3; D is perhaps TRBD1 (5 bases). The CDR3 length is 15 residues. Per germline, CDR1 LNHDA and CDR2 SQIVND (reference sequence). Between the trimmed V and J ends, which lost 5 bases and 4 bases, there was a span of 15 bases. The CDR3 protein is CASSPRRGEGNTIYF. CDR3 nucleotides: TGTGCCAGTAGTCCCCGGAGGGGCGAAGGAAACACCATATATTTT.

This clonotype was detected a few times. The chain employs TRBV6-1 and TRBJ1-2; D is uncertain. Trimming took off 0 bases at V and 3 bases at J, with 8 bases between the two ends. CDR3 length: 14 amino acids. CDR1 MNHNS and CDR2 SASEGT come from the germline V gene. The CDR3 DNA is TGTGCCAGCAGTGAAGCTAGGGCGGACTATGGCTACACCTTC. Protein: CASSEARADYGYTF.

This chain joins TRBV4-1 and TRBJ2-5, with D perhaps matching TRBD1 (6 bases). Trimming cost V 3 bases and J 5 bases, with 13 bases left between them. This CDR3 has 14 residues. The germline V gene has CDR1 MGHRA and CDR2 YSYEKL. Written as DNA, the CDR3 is TGCGCCAGCAGCCACCAGACAGGCTGGGAGACCCAGTACTTC. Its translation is CASSHQTGWETQYF.

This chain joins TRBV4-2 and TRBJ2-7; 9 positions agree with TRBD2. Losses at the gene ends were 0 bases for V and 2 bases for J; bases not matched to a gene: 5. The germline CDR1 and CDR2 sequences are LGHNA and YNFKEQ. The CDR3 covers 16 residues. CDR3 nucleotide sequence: TGTGCCAGCAGCCAAGATACAGCGGGGGGAACCTACGAGCAGTACTTC. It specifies CASSQDTAGGTYEQYF.

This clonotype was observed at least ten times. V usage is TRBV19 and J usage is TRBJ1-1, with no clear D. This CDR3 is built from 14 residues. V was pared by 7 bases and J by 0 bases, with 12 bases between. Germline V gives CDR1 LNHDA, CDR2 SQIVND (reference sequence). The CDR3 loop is CASKNGRMNTEAFF. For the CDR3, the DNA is TGTGCCAGTAAAAATGGCCGGATGAACACTGAAGCTTTCTTT. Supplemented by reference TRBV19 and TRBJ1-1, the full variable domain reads DGGITQSPKYLFRKEGQNVTLSCEQNLNHDAMYWYRQDPGQGLRLIYYSQIVNDFQKGDIAEGYSVSREKKESFPLTVTSAQKNPTAFYLCASKNGRMNTEAFFGQGTRLTVV.

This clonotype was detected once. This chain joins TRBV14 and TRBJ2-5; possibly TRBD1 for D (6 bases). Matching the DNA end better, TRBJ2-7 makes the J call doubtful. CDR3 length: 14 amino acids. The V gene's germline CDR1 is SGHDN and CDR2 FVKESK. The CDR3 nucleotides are TGTGCCAGCAGCCAAACTTTGGACAGTTACGAGCAGTACTTC. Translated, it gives CASSQTLDSYEQYF.

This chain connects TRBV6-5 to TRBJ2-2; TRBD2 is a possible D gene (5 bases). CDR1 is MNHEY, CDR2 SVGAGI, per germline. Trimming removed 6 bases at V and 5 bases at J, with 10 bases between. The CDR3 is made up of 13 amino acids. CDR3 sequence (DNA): TGTGCCAGCAGGGCCACGGGGACCGGGGAGCTGTTTTTT. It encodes CASRATGTGELFF.

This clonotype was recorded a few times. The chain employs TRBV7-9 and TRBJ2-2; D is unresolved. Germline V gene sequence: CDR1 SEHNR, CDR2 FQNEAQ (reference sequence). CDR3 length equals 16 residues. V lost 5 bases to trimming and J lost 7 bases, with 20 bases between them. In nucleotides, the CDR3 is TGTGCCAGCAGCCCACTCGGTGGTCTTTCGAGCGGGGAGCTGTTTTTT. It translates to CASSPLGGLSSGELFF.

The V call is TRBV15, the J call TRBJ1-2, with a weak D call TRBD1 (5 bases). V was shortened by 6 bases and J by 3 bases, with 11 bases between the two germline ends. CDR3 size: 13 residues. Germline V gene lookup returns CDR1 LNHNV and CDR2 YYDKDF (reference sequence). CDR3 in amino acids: CATRDSGYYGYTF. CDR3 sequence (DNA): TGTGCCACCAGAGATTCAGGGTACTATGGCTACACCTTC.

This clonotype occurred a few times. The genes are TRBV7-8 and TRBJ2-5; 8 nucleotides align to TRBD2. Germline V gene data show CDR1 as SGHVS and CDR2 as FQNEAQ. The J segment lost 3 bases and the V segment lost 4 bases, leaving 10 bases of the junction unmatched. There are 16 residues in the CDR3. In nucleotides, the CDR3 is TGTGCCAGCAGCTCCACCCGACTAGCGAAGAAAGAGACCCAGTACTTC. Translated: CASSSTRLAKKETQYF.

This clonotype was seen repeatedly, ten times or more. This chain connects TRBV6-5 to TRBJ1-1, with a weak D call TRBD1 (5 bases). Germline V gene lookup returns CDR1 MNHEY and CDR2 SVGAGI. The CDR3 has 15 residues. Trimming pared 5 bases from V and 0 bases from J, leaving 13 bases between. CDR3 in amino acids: CASSPRDALNTEAFF. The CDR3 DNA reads TGTGCCAGCAGTCCCCGGGACGCTCTGAACACTGAAGCTTTCTTT.

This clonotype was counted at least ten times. The CDR3, as DNA: TGTGCCAGCAGCACCGACATTACCGGGGAGCTGTTTTTT. It codes for CASSTDITGELFF. The V gene is TRBV7-6, the J gene TRBJ2-2, with no clear D. Germline V gene sequence: CDR1 SGHVS, CDR2 FNYEAQ. The V end lost 5 bases, the J end lost 5 bases, and 9 bases lay between the germline ends. The CDR3 contains 13 residues.